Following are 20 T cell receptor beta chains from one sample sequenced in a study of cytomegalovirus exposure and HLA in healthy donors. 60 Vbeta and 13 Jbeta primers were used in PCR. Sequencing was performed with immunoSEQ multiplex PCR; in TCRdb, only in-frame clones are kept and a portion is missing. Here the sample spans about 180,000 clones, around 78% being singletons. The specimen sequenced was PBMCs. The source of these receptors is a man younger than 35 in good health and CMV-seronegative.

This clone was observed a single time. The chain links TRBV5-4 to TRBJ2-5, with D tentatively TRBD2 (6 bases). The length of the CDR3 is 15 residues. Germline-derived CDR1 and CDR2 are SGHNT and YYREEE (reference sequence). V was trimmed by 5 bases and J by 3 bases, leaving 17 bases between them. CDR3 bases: TGTGCCAGCAGTCCCGCTCTAGCGAGGGAAGAGACCCAGTACTTC. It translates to CASSPALAREETQYF.

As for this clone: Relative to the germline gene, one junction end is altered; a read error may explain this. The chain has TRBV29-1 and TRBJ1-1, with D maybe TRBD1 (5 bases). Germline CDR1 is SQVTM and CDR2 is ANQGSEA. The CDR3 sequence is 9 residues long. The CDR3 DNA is TGCAGCGAGGGAGGGACTGACAGCTTT. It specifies CSEGGTDSF.

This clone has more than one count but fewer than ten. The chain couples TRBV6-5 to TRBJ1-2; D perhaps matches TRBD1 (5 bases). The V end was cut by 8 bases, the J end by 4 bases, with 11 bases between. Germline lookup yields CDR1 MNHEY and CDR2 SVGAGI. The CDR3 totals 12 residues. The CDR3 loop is CASCAGGYGYTF. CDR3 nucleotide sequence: TGTGCCAGCTGCGCGGGGGGCTATGGCTACACCTTC.

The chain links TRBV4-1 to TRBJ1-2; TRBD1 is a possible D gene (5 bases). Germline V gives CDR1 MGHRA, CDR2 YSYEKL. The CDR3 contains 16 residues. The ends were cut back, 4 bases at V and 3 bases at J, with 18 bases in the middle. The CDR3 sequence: CASSPQNPGPHYGYTF. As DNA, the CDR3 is TGCGCCAGCAGCCCACAAAATCCAGGGCCACACTATGGCTACACCTTC.

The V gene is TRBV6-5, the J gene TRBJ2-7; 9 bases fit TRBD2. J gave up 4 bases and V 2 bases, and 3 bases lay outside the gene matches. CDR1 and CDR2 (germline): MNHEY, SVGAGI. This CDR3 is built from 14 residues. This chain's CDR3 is CASSYAAGGYEQYF. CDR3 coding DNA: TGTGCCAGCAGTTACGCCGCGGGAGGGTACGAGCAGTACTTC.

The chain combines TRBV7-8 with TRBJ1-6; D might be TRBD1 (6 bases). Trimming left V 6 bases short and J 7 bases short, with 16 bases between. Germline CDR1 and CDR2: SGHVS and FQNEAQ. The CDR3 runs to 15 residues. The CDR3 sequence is CASRLNQGWNSPLHF. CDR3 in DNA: TGTGCCAGCAGATTAAACCAGGGGTGGAATTCACCCCTCCACTTT. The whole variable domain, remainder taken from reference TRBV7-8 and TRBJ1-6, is GAGVSQSPRYKVAKRGQDVALRCDPISGHVSLFWYQQALGQGPEFLTYFQNEAQLDKSGLPSDRFFAERPEGSVSTLKIQRTQQEDSAVYLCASRLNQGWNSPLHFGNGTRLTVT.

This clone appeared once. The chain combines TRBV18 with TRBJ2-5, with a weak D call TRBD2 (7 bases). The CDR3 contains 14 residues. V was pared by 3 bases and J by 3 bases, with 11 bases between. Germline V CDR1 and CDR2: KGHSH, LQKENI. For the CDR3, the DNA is TGTGCCAGCTCACCGCCGGGGGGCAAAGAGACCCAGTACTTC. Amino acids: CASSPPGGKETQYF.

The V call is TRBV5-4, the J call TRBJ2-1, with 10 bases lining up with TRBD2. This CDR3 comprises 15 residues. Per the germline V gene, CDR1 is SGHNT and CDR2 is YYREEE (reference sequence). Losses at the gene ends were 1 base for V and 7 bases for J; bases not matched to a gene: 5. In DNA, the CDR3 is TGTGCCAGCAGCTTGCAGCGGGAGGGTCTGAATGAGCAGTTCTTC. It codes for CASSLQREGLNEQFF. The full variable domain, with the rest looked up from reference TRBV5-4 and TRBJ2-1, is ETGVTQSPTHLIKTRGQQVTLRCSSQSGHNTVSWYQQALGQGPQFIFQYYREEENGRGNFPPRFSGLQFPNYSSELNVNALELDDSALYLCASSLQREGLNEQFFGPGTRLTVL.

In DNA, the CDR3 is TGCGCCAGCAGCTTGGGCGGGTTCACAGATACGCAGTATTTT. This sequence encodes CASSLGGFTDTQYF. V is TRBV5-1 and J is TRBJ2-3, with a possible D match to TRBD2 (5 bases). Germline CDR1 is SGHRS and CDR2 is YFSETQ. V was cut by 0 bases and J by 2 bases, with 7 bases left in between. The CDR3 is 14 residues long.

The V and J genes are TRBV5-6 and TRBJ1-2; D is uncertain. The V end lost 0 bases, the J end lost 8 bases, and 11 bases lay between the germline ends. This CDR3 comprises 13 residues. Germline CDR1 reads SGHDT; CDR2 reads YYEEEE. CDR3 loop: CASSLVLAGGYTF. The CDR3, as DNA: TGTGCCAGCAGCTTGGTGCTGGCTGGCGGCTACACCTTC.

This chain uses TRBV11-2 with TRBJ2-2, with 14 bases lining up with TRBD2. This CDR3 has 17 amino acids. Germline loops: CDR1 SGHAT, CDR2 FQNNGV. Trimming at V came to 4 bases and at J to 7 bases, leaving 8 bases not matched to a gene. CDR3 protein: CASSSRTSGRPGGELFF. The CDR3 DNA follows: TGTGCCAGCAGCTCTCGGACTAGCGGGAGGCCGGGCGGGGAGCTGTTTTTT. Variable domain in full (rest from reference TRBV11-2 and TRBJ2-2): EAGVAQSPRYKIIEKRQSVAFWCNPISGHATLYWYQQILGQGPKLLIQFQNNGVVDDSQLPKDRFSAERLKGVDSTLKIQPAKLEDSAVYLCASSSRTSGRPGGELFFGEGSRLTVL.

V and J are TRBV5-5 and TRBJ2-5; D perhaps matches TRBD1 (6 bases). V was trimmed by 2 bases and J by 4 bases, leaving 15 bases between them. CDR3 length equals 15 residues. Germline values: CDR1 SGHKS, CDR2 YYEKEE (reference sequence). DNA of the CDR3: TGTGCCAGCAGCTTCCCCAGTACAGGGAGAGAGACCCAGTACTTC. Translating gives CASSFPSTGRETQYF.

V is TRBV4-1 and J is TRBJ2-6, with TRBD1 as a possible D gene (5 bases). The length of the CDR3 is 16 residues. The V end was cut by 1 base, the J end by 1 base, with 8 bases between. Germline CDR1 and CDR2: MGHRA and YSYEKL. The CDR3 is CASSQARASGANVLTF. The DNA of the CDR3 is TGCGCCAGCAGCCAAGCCAGGGCGTCTGGGGCCAACGTCCTGACTTTC.

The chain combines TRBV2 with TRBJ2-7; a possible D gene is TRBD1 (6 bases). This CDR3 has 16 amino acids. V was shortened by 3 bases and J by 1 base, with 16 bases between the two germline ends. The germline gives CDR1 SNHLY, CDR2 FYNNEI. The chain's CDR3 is CASSEGGGTKSYEQYF. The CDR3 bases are TGTGCCAGCAGTGAGGGTGGGGGCACTAAATCCTACGAGCAGTACTTC.

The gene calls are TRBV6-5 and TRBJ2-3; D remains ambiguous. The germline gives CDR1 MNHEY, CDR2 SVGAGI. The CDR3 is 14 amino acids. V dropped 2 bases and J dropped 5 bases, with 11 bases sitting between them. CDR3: CASSYASSEDTQYF. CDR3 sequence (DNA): TGTGCCAGCAGTTACGCGTCTAGTGAAGATACGCAGTATTTT.

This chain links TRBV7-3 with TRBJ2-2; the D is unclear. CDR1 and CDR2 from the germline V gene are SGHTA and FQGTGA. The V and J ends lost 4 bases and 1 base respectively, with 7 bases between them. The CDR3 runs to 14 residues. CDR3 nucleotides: TGTGCCAGCAGCTCCTCGGGGAACACCGGGGAGCTGTTTTTT. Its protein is CASSSSGNTGELFF. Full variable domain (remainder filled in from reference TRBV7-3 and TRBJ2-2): GAGVSQTPSNKVTEKGKYVELRCDPISGHTALYWYRQSLGQGPEFLIYFQGTGAADDSGLPNDRFFAVRPEGSVSTLKIQRTERGDSAVYLCASSSSGNTGELFFGEGSRLTVL.

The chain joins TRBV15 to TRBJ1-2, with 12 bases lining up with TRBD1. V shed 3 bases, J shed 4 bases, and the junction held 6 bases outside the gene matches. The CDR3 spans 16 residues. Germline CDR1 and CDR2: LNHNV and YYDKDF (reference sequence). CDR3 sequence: CATSSGTGGAGYGYTF. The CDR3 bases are TGTGCCACCAGCAGCGGGACAGGGGGCGCTGGCTATGGCTACACCTTC.

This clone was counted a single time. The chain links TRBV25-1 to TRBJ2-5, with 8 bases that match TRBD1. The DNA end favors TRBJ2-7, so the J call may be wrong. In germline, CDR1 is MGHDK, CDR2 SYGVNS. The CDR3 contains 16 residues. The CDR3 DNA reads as TGTGCCAGCAGTGAATATGGGACAGGTTTATCCTACGAGCAGTACTTC. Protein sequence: CASSEYGTGLSYEQYF.

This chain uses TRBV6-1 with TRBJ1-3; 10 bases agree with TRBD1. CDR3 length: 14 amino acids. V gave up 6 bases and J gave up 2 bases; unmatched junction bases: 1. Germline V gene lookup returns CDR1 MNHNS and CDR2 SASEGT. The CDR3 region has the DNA TGTGCCAGCAGCGGACAGGGGGCTGGAAACACCATATATTTT. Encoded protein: CASSGQGAGNTIYF.

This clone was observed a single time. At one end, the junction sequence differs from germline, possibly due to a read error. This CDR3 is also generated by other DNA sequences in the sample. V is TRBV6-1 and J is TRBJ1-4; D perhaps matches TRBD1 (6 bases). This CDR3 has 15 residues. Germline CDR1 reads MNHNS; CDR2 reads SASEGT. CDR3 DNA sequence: TGTGCCAGCAACGGGGGGGCGCGGAGGGAAGAAAAGCTGTTTTTT. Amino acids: CASNGGARREEKLFF.